The 3 T cell receptor beta chains in this list originate from one sample, sequenced in a study of T cells in Graves' hyperthyroidism and ophthalmopathy (dated by TCRdb to about 2019). Libraries were made using multiplex PCR. Sequencing took place on an Illumina HiSeq 2000. The TCR beta CDR3 regions were amplified from the RNA transcripts. The TCR CDR3 was subjected to a first round of RT-PCR using the HTBI primer set and the Qiagen OneStep RT-PCR kit. TCRdb trimmed the raw reads at Q25, called clones with MiXCR and kept productive beta chains. Records with the same CDR3 protein are collapsed into one entry carrying the most frequent genes and DNA. The sample includes roughly 740,000 distinct CDR3 sequences, with about 15% observed a single time. The ten largest clones capture 8.4% of the sample. Material: blood. These receptor sequences come from a man between 18 and 35 years old with Graves' hyperthyroidism.

CDR3 residues: CASSMDRWTGELFF. CDR3 DNA: TGTGCCAGTAGTATGGACCGTTGGACCGGGGAGCTGTTTTTT. The chain employs TRBV19 and TRBJ2-2; no definite D call. Trimming cost V 3 bases and J 5 bases, with 10 bases left between them. Germline V gives CDR1 LNHDA, CDR2 SQIVND (reference sequence). The length of the CDR3 is 14 residues. The complete variable domain, with remaining parts taken from reference TRBV19 and TRBJ2-2, reads DGGITQSPKYLFRKEGQNVTLSCEQNLNHDAMYWYRQDPGQGLRLIYYSQIVNDFQKGDIAEGYSVSREKKESFPLTVTSAQKNPTAFYLCASSMDRWTGELFFGEGSRLTVL.

This clonotype came up a few times. V gene TRBV2 combines with J gene TRBJ1-5; D is uncertain. CDR3 length equals 14 residues. The germline gives CDR1 SNHLY, CDR2 FYNNEI. V lost 6 bases and J lost 0, with 9 bases in between. CDR3 in amino acids: CASRPDYSNQPQHF. In DNA, the CDR3 is TGTGCCAGCAGGCCCGACTATAGCAATCAGCCCCAGCATTTT. The full variable domain, its missing parts supplied by reference TRBV2 and TRBJ1-5, is EPEVTQTPSHQVTQMGQEVILRCVPISNHLYFYWYRQILGQKVEFLVSFYNNEISEKSEIFDDQFSVERPDGSNFTLKIRSTKLEDSAMYFCASRPDYSNQPQHFGDGTRLSIL.

V and J are TRBV19 and TRBJ2-7; D remains unclear. The germline V and J ends were trimmed by 3 bases and 2 bases, with 11 bases remaining between them. This CDR3 spans 14 amino acids. Germline CDR1 reads LNHDA; CDR2 reads SQIVND (reference sequence). CDR3 nucleotides: TGTGCCAGTAGTATCTCGGCAGGAACCTACGAGCAGTACTTC. Translated: CASSISAGTYEQYF.